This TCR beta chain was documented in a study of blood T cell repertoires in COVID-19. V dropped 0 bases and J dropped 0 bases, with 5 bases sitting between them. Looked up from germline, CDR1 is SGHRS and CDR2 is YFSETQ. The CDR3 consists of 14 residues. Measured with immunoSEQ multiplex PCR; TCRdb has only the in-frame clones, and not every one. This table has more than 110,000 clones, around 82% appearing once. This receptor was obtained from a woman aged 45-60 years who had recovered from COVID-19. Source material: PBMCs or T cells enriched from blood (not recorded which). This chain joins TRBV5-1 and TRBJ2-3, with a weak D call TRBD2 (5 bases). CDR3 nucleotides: TGCGCCAGCAGCTTGGGCGGGAGCACAGATACGCAGTATTTT. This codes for CASSLGGSTDTQYF.